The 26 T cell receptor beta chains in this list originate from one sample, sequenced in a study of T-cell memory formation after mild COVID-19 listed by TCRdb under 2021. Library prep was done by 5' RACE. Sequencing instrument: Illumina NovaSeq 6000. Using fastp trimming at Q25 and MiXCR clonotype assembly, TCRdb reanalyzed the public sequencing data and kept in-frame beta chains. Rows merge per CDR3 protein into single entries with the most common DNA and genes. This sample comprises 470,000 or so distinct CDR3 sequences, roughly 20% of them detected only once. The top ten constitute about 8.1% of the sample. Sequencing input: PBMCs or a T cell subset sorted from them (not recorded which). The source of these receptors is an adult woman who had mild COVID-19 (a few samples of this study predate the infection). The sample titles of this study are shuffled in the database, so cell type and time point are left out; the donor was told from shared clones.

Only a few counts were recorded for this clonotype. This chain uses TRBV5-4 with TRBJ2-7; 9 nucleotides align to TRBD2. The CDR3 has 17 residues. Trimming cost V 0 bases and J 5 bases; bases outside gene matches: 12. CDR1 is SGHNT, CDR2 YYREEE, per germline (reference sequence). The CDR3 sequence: CASSLAWAGGPLDEQYF. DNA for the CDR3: TGTGCCAGCAGCTTGGCCTGGGCGGGAGGGCCGCTCGACGAGCAGTACTTC.

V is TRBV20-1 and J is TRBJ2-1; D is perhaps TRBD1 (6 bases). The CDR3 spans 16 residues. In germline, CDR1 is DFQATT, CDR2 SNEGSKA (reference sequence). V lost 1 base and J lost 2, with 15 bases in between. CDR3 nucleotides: TGCAGTGCTAGAGTTGGCGGGCCAGGGGCCTACAATGAGCAGTTCTTC. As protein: CSARVGGPGAYNEQFF.

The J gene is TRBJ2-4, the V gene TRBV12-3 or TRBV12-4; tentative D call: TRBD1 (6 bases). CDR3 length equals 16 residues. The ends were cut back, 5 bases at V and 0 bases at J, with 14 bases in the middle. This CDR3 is CASSPRQDLAKNIQYF. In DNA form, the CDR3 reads TGTGCCAGCAGTCCCCGACAGGATCTAGCCAAAAACATTCAGTACTTC.

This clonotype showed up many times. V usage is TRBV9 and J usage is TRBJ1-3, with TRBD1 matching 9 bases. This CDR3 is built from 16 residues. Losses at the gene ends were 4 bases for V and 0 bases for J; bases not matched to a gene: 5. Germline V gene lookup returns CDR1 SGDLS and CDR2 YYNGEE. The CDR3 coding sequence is TGTGCCAGCAGCCAGGGACAGGGTCGCTCTGGAAACACCATATATTTT. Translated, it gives CASSQGQGRSGNTIYF.

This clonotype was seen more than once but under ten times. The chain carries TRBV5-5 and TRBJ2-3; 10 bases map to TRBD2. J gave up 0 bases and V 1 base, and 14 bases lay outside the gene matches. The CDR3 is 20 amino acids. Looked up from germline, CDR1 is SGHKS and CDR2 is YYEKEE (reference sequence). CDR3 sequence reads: CASSLFQRGGQVWSTDTQYF. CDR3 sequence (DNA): TGTGCCAGCAGCTTGTTCCAGCGGGGGGGCCAAGTATGGAGCACAGATACGCAGTATTTT.

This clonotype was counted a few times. This chain's CDR3 is CASSSQWLSNQPQHF. The CDR3 nucleotides read TGTGCCAGCAGCTCTCAGTGGCTTAGCAATCAGCCCCAGCATTTT. V gene TRBV5-8 combines with J gene TRBJ1-5; D remains unclear. V was shortened by 3 bases and J by 0 bases, with 10 bases between the two germline ends. The CDR3 has 15 amino acids. In germline, CDR1 is SGHTS, CDR2 YDEGEE.

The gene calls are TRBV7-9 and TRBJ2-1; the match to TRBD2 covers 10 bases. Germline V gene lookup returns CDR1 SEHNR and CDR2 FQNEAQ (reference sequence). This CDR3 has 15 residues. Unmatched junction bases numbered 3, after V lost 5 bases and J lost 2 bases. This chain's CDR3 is CASSPTSGAYNEQFF. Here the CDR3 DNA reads TGTGCCAGCAGCCCTACTAGCGGGGCCTACAATGAGCAGTTCTTC. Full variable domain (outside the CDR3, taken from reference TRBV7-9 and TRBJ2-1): DTGVSQNPRHKITKRGQNVTFRCDPISEHNRLYWYRQTLGQGPEFLTYFQNEAQLEKSRLLSDRFSAERPKGSFSTLEIQRTEQGDSAMYLCASSPTSGAYNEQFFGPGTRLTVL.

CDR3 sequence reads: CASSYLPAGRNNSPLHF. CDR3 DNA sequence: TGTGCCAGCAGCTACCTACCCGCGGGACGAAATAATTCACCCCTCCACTTT. V and J are TRBV7-9 and TRBJ1-6; D might be TRBD1 (5 bases). The CDR3 runs to 17 residues. CDR1 SEHNR and CDR2 FQNEAQ come from the germline V gene (reference sequence). The V gene lost 4 bases and the J gene lost 5 bases, with 18 bases spanning the gap.

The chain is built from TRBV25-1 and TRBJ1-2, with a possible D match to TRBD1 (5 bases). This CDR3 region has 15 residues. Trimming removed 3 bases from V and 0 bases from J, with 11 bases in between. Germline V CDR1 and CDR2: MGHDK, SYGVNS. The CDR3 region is CASSDGAVANYGYTF. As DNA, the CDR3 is TGTGCCAGCAGTGATGGGGCCGTAGCTAACTATGGCTACACCTTC.

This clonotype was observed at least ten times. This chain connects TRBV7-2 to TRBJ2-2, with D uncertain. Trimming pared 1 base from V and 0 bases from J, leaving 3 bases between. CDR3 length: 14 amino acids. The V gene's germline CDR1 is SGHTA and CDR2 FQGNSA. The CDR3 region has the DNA TGTGCCAGCAGCTTAGTCTCGAACACCGGGGAGCTGTTTTTT. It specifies CASSLVSNTGELFF.

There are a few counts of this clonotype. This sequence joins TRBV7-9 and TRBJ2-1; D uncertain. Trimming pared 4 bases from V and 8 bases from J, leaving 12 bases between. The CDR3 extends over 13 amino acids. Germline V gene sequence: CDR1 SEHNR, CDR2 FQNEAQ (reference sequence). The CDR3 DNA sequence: TGTGCCAGCAGCTCCCGGATAGCAGATGAGCAGTTCTTC. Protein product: CASSSRIADEQFF.

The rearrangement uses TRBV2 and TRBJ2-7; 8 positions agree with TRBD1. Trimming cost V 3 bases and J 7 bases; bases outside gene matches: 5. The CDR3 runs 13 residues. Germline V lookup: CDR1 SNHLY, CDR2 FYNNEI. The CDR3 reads CASSEGTGREQYF. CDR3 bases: TGTGCCAGCAGTGAGGGGACAGGCCGGGAGCAGTACTTC.

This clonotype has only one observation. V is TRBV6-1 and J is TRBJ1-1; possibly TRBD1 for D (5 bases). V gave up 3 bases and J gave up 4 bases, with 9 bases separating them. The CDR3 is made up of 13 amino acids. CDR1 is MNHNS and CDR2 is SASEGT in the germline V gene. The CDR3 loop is CASSDGGFTEAFF. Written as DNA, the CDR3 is TGTGCCAGCAGTGATGGGGGTTTCACTGAAGCTTTCTTT.

CDR3 sequence (DNA): TGTGCCAGCAGCTTAGAACTAGCAGTCGAGCAGTTCTTC. Its translation: CASSLELAVEQFF. The rearrangement links TRBV7-9 to TRBJ2-1; D possibly corresponds to TRBD2 (6 bases). CDR1 and CDR2 (germline): SEHNR, FQNEAQ (reference sequence). The ends were cut back, 1 base at V and 10 bases at J, with 11 bases in the middle. The CDR3 covers 13 residues.

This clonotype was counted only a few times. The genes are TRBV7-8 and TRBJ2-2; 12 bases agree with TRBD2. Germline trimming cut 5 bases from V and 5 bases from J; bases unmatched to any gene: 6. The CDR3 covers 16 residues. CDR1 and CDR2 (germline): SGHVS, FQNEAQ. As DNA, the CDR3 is TGTGCCAGCAGCCCCCGAGGGACTAGCGGGACCGGGGAGCTGTTTTTT. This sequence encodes CASSPRGTSGTGELFF.

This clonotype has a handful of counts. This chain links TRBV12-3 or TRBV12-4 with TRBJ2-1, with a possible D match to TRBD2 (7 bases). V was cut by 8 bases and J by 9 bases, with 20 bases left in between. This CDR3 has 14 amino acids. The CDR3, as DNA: TGTGCCAGCGCCATTCATTCGGCGGGGGCTGAGCAGTTCTTC. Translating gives CASAIHSAGAEQFF.

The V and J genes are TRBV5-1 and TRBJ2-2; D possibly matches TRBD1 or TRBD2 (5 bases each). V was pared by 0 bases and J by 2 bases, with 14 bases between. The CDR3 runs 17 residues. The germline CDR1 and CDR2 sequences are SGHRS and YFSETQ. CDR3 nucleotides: TGCGCCAGCAGCTTGGCCTCGGGGCCGGGTAACACCGGGGAGCTGTTTTTT. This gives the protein CASSLASGPGNTGELFF.

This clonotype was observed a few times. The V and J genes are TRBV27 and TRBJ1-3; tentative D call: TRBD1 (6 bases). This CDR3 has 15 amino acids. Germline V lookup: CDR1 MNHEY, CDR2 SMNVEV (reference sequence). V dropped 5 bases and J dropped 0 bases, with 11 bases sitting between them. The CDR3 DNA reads TGTGCCAGCAGTCAACAGGGCCGCTCTGGAAACACCATATATTTT. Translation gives CASSQQGRSGNTIYF.

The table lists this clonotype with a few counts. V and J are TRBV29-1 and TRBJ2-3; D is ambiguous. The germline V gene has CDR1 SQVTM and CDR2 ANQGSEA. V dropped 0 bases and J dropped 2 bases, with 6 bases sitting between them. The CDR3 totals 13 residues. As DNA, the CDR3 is TGCAGCGTTGAAGAAGGACCCACAGATACGCAGTATTTT. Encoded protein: CSVEEGPTDTQYF.

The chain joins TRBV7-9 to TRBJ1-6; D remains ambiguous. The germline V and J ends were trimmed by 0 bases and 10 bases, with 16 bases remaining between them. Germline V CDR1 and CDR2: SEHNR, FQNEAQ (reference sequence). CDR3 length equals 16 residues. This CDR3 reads CASSLAAESNGSPLHF. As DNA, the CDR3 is TGTGCCAGCAGCTTAGCGGCGGAGTCTAATGGGTCACCCCTCCACTTT.

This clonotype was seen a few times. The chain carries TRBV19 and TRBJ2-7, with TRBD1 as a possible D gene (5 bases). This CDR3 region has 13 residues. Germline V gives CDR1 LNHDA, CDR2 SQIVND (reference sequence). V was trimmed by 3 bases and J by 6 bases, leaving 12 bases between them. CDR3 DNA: TGTGCCAGTAGTATCGGTGCAGGGCTCGAGCAGTACTTC. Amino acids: CASSIGAGLEQYF. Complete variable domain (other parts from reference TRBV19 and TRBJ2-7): DGGITQSPKYLFRKEGQNVTLSCEQNLNHDAMYWYRQDPGQGLRLIYYSQIVNDFQKGDIAEGYSVSREKKESFPLTVTSAQKNPTAFYLCASSIGAGLEQYFGPGTRLTVT.

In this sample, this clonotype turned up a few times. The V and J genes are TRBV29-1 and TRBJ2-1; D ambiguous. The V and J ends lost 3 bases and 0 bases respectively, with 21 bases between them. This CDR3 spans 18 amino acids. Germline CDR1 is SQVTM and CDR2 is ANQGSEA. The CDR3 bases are TGCAGCGTTGAGGCCTCCCGTGCATCCCTGAGCTCCTACAATGAGCAGTTCTTC. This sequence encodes CSVEASRASLSSYNEQFF.

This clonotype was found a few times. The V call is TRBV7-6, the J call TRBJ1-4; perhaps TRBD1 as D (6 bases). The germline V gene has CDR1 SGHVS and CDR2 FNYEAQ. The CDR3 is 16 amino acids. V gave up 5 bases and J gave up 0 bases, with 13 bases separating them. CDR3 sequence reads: CASSPGQLATNEKLFF. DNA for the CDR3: TGTGCCAGCAGCCCCGGACAGTTAGCAACTAATGAAAAACTGTTTTTT.

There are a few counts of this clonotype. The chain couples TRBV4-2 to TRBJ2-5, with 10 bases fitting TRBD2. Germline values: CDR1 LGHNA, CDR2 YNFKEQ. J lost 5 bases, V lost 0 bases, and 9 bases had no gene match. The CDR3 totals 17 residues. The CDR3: CASSQELAGPTGETQYF. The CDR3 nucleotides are TGTGCCAGCAGCCAAGAACTAGCGGGGCCCACCGGGGAGACCCAGTACTTC.

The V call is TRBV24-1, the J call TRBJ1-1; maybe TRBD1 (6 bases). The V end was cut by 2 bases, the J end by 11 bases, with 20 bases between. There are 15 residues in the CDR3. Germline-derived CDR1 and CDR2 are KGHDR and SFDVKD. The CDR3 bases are TGTGCCACCAGTGATTCCCGGGACATCCAAAGTTCTGCTTTCTTT. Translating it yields CATSDSRDIQSSAFF.

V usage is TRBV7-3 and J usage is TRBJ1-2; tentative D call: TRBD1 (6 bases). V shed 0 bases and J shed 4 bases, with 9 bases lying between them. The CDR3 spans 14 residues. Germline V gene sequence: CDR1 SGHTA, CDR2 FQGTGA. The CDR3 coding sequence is TGTGCCAGCAGCTTAACGGGGGCCTTCTATGGCTACACCTTC. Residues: CASSLTGAFYGYTF.